The 11 T cell receptor beta chains presented below share a single source sample, sequenced in a study of shared clonotypes between healthy human individuals (dated by TCRdb to 2018 to 2021). For the CD8 naive samples, CD45RO-negative cells were positively selected for CCR7, yielding a CD45RA+CCR7+ population from which TemRA cells were excluded. To prepare the library, the immunoSEQ multiplex PCR assay was applied. Here the immuneACCESS table is served through TCRdb, limited to in-frame sequences with V and J called. Missing clones are a known gap in these copies; in checked studies unresolved V genes cover under half, and the rest lacks a known reason. The table for this sample lists about 2,100,000 clones; about 92% of them were counted only once. The ten largest clones add up to over 1.5% of the sample. Sequencing was carried out using naive CD8+ T cells from PBMCs. Interpreted using the paper, the cell subset or site label stands for: CD45RA+CCR7+. These receptor sequences come from a man younger than 35 in good health. Some clones in this sample may be carry-over from other donors' samples.

The V call is TRBV7-8, the J call TRBJ1-1; D remains ambiguous. The V gene's germline CDR1 is SGHVS and CDR2 FQNEAQ. Trimming removed 7 bases from V and 6 bases from J, with 15 bases in between. The CDR3 runs 13 residues. The CDR3 loop reads CASTILGFSEAFF. The DNA of the CDR3 is TGTGCCAGCACCATTTTGGGGTTCTCTGAAGCTTTCTTT.

V is TRBV5-5 and J is TRBJ2-2, with TRBD2 identical over 13 bases. Trimming removed 3 bases from V and 3 bases from J; junction bases left unmatched: 5. This CDR3 is 17 amino acids long. The germline V gene encodes CDR1 SGHKS and CDR2 YYEKEE (reference sequence). CDR3 in amino acids: CASSSGLAGVHTGELFF. CDR3 bases: TGTGCCAGCAGCTCAGGACTAGCGGGAGTTCACACCGGGGAGCTGTTTTTT. The whole variable domain, filled in from reference TRBV5-5 and TRBJ2-2, reads DAGVTQSPTHLIKTRGQQVTLRCSPISGHKSVSWYQQVLGQGPQFIFQYYEKEERGRGNFPDRFSARQFPNYSSELNVNALLLGDSALYLCASSSGLAGVHTGELFFGEGSRLTVL.

The rearrangement links TRBV5-5 to TRBJ2-5, with no clear D. V lost 6 bases and J lost 3, with 21 bases in between. CDR1 and CDR2 (germline): SGHKS, YYEKEE (reference sequence). This CDR3 has 16 residues. CDR3 bases: TGTGCCAGCACGCCCTTTATCGTTGCGGAAGAAGAGACCCAGTACTTC. Protein: CASTPFIVAEEETQYF.

This rearrangement joins TRBV9 to TRBJ2-3; D possibly corresponds to TRBD1 (5 bases). V lost 0 bases to trimming and J lost 0 bases, with 11 bases between them. This CDR3 contains 16 residues. The germline gives CDR1 SGDLS, CDR2 YYNGEE. CDR3 bases: TGTGCCAGCAGCGTAGGACAGCGAACTAGCACAGATACGCAGTATTTT. It is translated as CASSVGQRTSTDTQYF.

This chain connects TRBV7-8 to TRBJ2-3, with 7 bases matching TRBD2. V was clipped by 0 bases and J by 1 base; unmatched bases: 4. This CDR3 comprises 16 residues. In germline, CDR1 is SGHVS, CDR2 FQNEAQ. The CDR3: CASSLAVAGGTDTQYF. CDR3 sequence (DNA): TGTGCCAGCAGCTTAGCGGTGGCGGGGGGCACAGATACGCAGTATTTT.

This chain joins TRBV10-3 and TRBJ1-3; tentative D call: TRBD1 (5 bases). V dropped 0 bases and J dropped 0 bases, with 12 bases sitting between them. CDR1 is ENHRY, CDR2 SYGVKD, per germline. This CDR3 is 17 amino acids long. The CDR3 DNA sequence: TGTGCCATCAGTGAGTCGAGGGCTGGGACCTCTGGAAACACCATATATTTT. Protein product: CAISESRAGTSGNTIYF.

For the CDR3, the DNA is TGTGCCAGCAGGGCGGGACTAGCGGGCCCCGAGCAGTACTTC. It encodes CASRAGLAGPEQYF. The V gene is TRBV27, the J gene TRBJ2-7, with TRBD2 matching 12 bases. The CDR3 is made up of 14 amino acids. Germline assignment: CDR1 MNHEY and CDR2 SMNVEV (reference sequence). Trimming removed 6 bases from V and 6 bases from J; junction bases left unmatched: 6.

The sample holds one count of this clone. This chain joins TRBV4-1 and TRBJ1-3; perhaps TRBD1 as D (5 bases). CDR1 MGHRA and CDR2 YSYEKL come from the germline V gene. The CDR3 contains 18 residues. V lost 1 base, J lost 2 bases, and 18 bases lay in between. The CDR3 loop reads CASSQVSSARVAGNTIYF. The CDR3 nucleotides read TGCGCCAGCAGCCAAGTTAGCTCTGCCAGGGTAGCTGGAAACACCATATATTTT.

The chain combines TRBV27 with TRBJ1-1, with a tentative D call TRBD1 (6 bases). The germline V and J ends were trimmed by 5 bases and 0 bases, with 13 bases remaining between them. Germline V lookup: CDR1 MNHEY, CDR2 SMNVEV (reference sequence). The CDR3 sequence is 15 residues long. The CDR3 here is CASSDPSGVNTEAFF. The CDR3 DNA sequence: TGTGCCAGCAGTGACCCGTCAGGGGTGAACACTGAAGCTTTCTTT.

This chain joins TRBV7-2 and TRBJ2-7; the match to TRBD2 covers 7 bases. The CDR3 length is 14 residues. Germline CDR1 reads SGHTA; CDR2 reads FQGNSA. Losses at the gene ends were 3 bases for V and 0 bases for J; bases not matched to a gene: 2. As DNA, the CDR3 is TGTGCCAGCAGCTTCCGCGGGAGCTCCTACGAGCAGTACTTC. This codes for CASSFRGSSYEQYF.

The V and J genes are TRBV28 and TRBJ2-2; TRBD1 or TRBD2 may be the D gene (5 bases each). This CDR3 has 15 amino acids. The V and J ends lost 5 bases and 0 bases respectively, with 10 bases between them. Germline CDR1 and CDR2: MDHEN and SYDVKM. The CDR3 nucleotides are TGTGCCAGCAGTCCGGGACCGACGAACACCGGGGAGCTGTTTTTT. This sequence encodes CASSPGPTNTGELFF.